A selection of T cell receptor beta chains follows, all from one sample in a study of response to subunit inactivated influenza vaccine. TCRdb recomputed calls from the RT-PCR reads with MiXCR, one row per CDR3 protein. The sample includes about 540,000 distinct CDR3 sequences, approximately 24% of them seen just once. These same data were also listed under a study on T cells expressing NK-cell markers.

The material was CD4+ T cells sorted from PBMCs, obtained 11 to 12 days after vaccination. The origin of the receptors is a man aged 50-60 years who received an inactivated influenza vaccine. Both conserved end residues are part of each CDR3. D genes are given only for firm matches. Clone size is stated in some rows and not others, as once, few, many or a class when expanded.

v_gene	j_gene	abundance	d_gene	CDR3aa	CDR3nt
TRBV3-1	TRBJ2-1	few	TRBD1	CASSQLGGDEQFF	TGTGCCAGCAGCCAGTTAGGGGGCGATGAGCAGTTCTTC
TRBV28	TRBJ2-7	NA	TRBD2	CASSRPGLAGASYEQYF	TGTGCCAGCAGTCGGCCGGGACTAGCGGGAGCATCCTACGAGCAGTACTTC
TRBV6-2/TRBV6-3	TRBJ2-1	NA	TRBD1	CASSYLGQGGEQFF	TGTGCCAGCAGTTACTTAGGACAGGGAGGTGAGCAGTTCTTC
TRBV29-1	TRBJ2-1	NA	NA	CSAEAGGLSYNEQFF	TGCAGCGCCGAAGCCGGGGGACTCTCCTACAATGAGCAGTTCTTC
TRBV10-3	TRBJ2-7	NA	TRBD1	CAITPGQGNFEQYF	TGTGCCATCACTCCGGGACAGGGGAACTTCGAGCAGTACTTC
TRBV12-3/TRBV12-4	TRBJ2-1	NA	NA	CASSSPLGGSYEQFF	TGTGCCAGCAGTTCCCCCTTGGGCGGGTCCTATGAGCAGTTCTTC
TRBV2	TRBJ2-7	NA	NA	CASSDMAGRFYEQYF	TGTGCCAGCAGTGACATGGCGGGACGCTTCTACGAGCAGTACTTC
TRBV2	TRBJ2-7	few	NA	CASGSSGSSYEQYF	TGTGCCAGCGGATCCTCAGGGAGCTCCTACGAGCAGTACTTC
TRBV5-1	TRBJ2-2	many	NA	CASSLSYGELFF	TGCGCCAGCAGCTTATCGTACGGGGAGCTGTTTTTT
TRBV5-1	TRBJ2-7	NA	NA	CASSLAGQPYSYEQYF	TGCGCCAGCAGCTTGGCCGGGCAGCCCTACTCCTACGAGCAGTACTTC
TRBV15	TRBJ2-2	NA	NA	CATSRGRLADNSGELFF	TGTGCCACCAGCAGAGGTCGATTAGCGGATAACTCCGGGGAGCTGTTTTTT
TRBV6-5	TRBJ2-1	NA	TRBD2	CASSYSPLAGGRNEQFF	TGTGCCAGCAGTTACTCCCCCTTAGCGGGAGGGCGGAATGAGCAGTTCTTC
TRBV7-9	TRBJ1-1	NA	NA	CASSSDGPSRNTEAFF	TGTGCCAGCAGTTCAGACGGACCGAGTCGGAACACTGAAGCTTTCTTT
TRBV5-1	TRBJ2-7	NA	NA	CASSLGHLSEQYF	TGCGCCAGCAGCTTGGGACACCTCAGCGAGCAGTACTTC
TRBV10-3	TRBJ2-7	many	TRBD1	CAISTGGYEQYF	TGTGCCATCAGTACAGGGGGCTACGAGCAGTACTTC
TRBV28	TRBJ2-3	few	NA	CASSPLGPSTDTQYF	TGTGCCAGCAGCCCCCTCGGACCAAGCACAGATACGCAGTATTTT
TRBV12-3/TRBV12-4	TRBJ2-1	many	TRBD1	CASSTTGGEQFF	TGTGCCAGCAGCACGACAGGGGGTGAGCAGTTCTTC
TRBV21-1	TRBJ2-3	NA	NA	CASSNSHKDLAGTDTQYF	TGTGCCAGCAGCAACTCCCATAAAGATCTAGCGGGAACGGATACGCAGTATTTT
TRBV6-2/TRBV6-3	TRBJ1-2	NA	NA	CASRNRDNYGYTF	TGTGCCAGCAGAAACCGGGACAACTATGGCTACACCTTC
TRBV28	TRBJ2-3	NA	TRBD2	CASSLGPRLAGATFTDTQYF	TGTGCCAGCAGTTTAGGGCCGAGACTAGCGGGAGCCACCTTCACAGATACGCAGTATTTT
TRBV10-3	TRBJ2-7	NA	NA	CAISAKLTEVSVSYEQYF	TGTGCCATCAGCGCCAAGTTAACGGAAGTATCAGTTTCCTACGAGCAGTACTTC
TRBV27	TRBJ1-6	NA	NA	CASNSGSDNSPLHF	TGTGCCAGCAACTCCGGGAGCGATAATTCACCCCTCCACTTT
TRBV4-2	TRBJ1-5	few	TRBD1	CASSQTKGTGNQPQHF	TGTGCCAGCAGCCAAACCAAAGGGACAGGCAATCAGCCCCAGCATTTT
TRBV7-9	TRBJ2-5	few	TRBD1	CASGQGAPPWETQYF	TGTGCCAGTGGACAGGGGGCGCCCCCGTGGGAGACCCAGTACTTC
TRBV27	TRBJ2-3	NA	NA	CASISTRGRLTDTQYF	TGTGCCAGCATCTCCACCAGGGGTAGATTAACAGATACGCAGTATTTT
TRBV4-1	TRBJ1-3	NA	NA	CASSSDRLNTIYF	TGCGCCAGCAGCTCGGACCGATTAAACACCATATATTTT
TRBV11-1	TRBJ2-1	few	TRBD1	CASSFLGNRQGAYNEQFF	TGTGCCAGCAGCTTCCTAGGAAACCGACAGGGGGCATACAATGAGCAGTTCTTC
TRBV12-3/TRBV12-4	TRBJ1-1	NA	NA	CASSVLGNTEAFF	TGTGCCAGCAGTGTGCTGGGGAACACTGAAGCTTTCTTT
TRBV27	TRBJ2-1	few	NA	CASSLFDSLNNEQFF	TGTGCCAGCAGTTTATTCGACAGCCTGAACAATGAGCAGTTCTTC
TRBV29-1	TRBJ2-7	many	NA	CSVIVYEQYF	TGCAGCGTTATTGTCTACGAGCAGTACTTC
TRBV4-3	TRBJ2-2	NA	NA	CASSQTANPNTGELFF	TGCGCCAGCAGCCAAACAGCGAATCCGAACACCGGGGAGCTGTTTTTT
TRBV11-2	TRBJ2-7	few	NA	CASSLSTSPNF	TGTGCCAGCAGCTTAAGCACTAGCCCGAACTTC
TRBV18	TRBJ1-5	few	NA	CASSTTGNSNQPQHF	TGTGCCAGCTCAACTACAGGGAATAGCAATCAGCCCCAGCATTTT
TRBV7-2	TRBJ2-1	few	NA	CASSALSTSSYNEQFF	TGTGCCAGCAGCGCGCTTAGCACAAGCTCCTACAATGAGCAGTTCTTC
TRBV20-1	TRBJ2-1	once	NA	CSARAAGWFNGQFF	TGCAGTGCTAGGGCTGCGGGATGGTTCAATGGGCAGTTCTTC
TRBV10-3	TRBJ1-1	once	NA	CAIGASEGLNTEAFF	TGTGCCATCGGAGCAAGCGAAGGTTTGAACACTGAAGCTTTCTTT
TRBV2	TRBJ1-1	many	NA	CASKVPLGNTEAFF	TGTGCCAGCAAAGTCCCCCTAGGGAACACTGAAGCTTTCTTT
TRBV4-2	TRBJ2-3	NA	NA	CASSRGQGGTDTQYF	TGTGCCAGCAGTCGGGGGCAGGGGGGCACAGATACGCAGTATTTT
TRBV24-1	TRBJ2-2	NA	TRBD2	CATNSGIGGELFF	TGTGCCACCAACAGCGGGATAGGCGGGGAGCTGTTTTTT
TRBV6-1	TRBJ2-1	few	TRBD2	CASSPLAGDLNNEQFF	TGTGCCAGCAGTCCTCTAGCGGGGGATCTTAACAATGAGCAGTTCTTC
TRBV11-1	TRBJ2-1	NA	TRBD2	CASSPRDGTSGSSYNEQFF	TGTGCCAGCAGCCCCCGTGATGGGACTAGCGGGTCGTCCTACAATGAGCAGTTCTTC
TRBV7-9	TRBJ1-1	few	NA	CASSLQEPGGAFF	TGTGCCAGCAGCTTACAGGAACCCGGAGGAGCTTTCTTT